This entry features one TCR beta chain sequence. The antigen is not known. Data came from immunoSEQ multiplex PCR; TCRdb stores just in-frame clones and leaves some out. Of approximately 60,000 clones listed, about 87% are singletons. The patients all showed relapse after autologous stem cell transplantation, while their brentuximab vedotin exposure varied. The CDR3 extends over 12 amino acids. Germline values: CDR1 MDHEN, CDR2 SYDVKM. V was clipped by 8 bases and J by 5 bases, with 10 bases between them. The data are from a study of PD-1 blockade in classical Hodgkin lymphoma. Regarding the study as a whole: Partial responders and progressors had significantly lower baseline TCR diversity. Exclusion was the outcome for patients who began nivolumab under 1 year after ASCT.

Material: peripheral blood mononuclear cells (PBMCs), obtained at baseline. V and J are TRBV28 and TRBJ1-5, with D perhaps matching TRBD1 (5 bases). The TCR sequence derives from a human donor with classical Hodgkin lymphoma. The CDR3 DNA follows: TGTGCCAGCGGGACCGTCTATCAGCCCCAGCATTTT. Translating it yields CASGTVYQPQHF.